One and the same sample provided the 4 T cell receptor beta chains below, sequenced in a study of graft-versus-host responses after intestinal transplantation. Profiled with immunoSEQ multiplex PCR; TCRdb holds only in-frame clones, not every one. The sample comprises around 45,000 clones, around 90% of which are singletons, and almost 2.5% rests with the top ten. These TCRs' antigens remain unknown. The sample here was unstimulated CD4+ T cells sorted from spleen or lymph node cells, taken before transplant. These receptor sequences come from a human donor who was the organ donor for an intestinal transplant.

The chain carries TRBV10-3 and TRBJ1-2; a weak D match, TRBD1 (5 bases). Trimming pared 4 bases from V and 1 base from J, leaving 7 bases between. This CDR3 spans 13 amino acids. The V gene's germline CDR1 is ENHRY and CDR2 SYGVKD. CDR3 DNA: TGTGCCATCAGTGGGACAAATAACTATGGCTACACCTTC. Its translation: CAISGTNNYGYTF.

The V and J genes are TRBV7-3 and TRBJ2-2; 12 nucleotides agree with TRBD2. Germline CDR1 and CDR2: SGHTA and FQGTGA. Trimming took 6 bases from V and 3 from J; bases not matched to a gene: 2. CDR3 size: 15 residues. As DNA, the CDR3 is TGTGCCAGCAGGGGACTAGCGGGCGACACCGGGGAGCTGTTTTTT. This sequence encodes CASRGLAGDTGELFF.

The chain uses TRBV25-1 and TRBJ2-5; perhaps TRBD1 as D (6 bases). The V gene lost 3 bases and the J gene lost 4 bases, with 6 bases spanning the gap. This CDR3 has 12 residues. CDR1 MGHDK and CDR2 SYGVNS come from the germline V gene. CDR3 region: CASSEGAETQYF. The DNA of the CDR3 is TGTGCCAGCAGTGAGGGGGCAGAGACCCAGTACTTC.

This rearrangement joins TRBV7-3 to TRBJ2-3; 7 bases are a match to TRBD2. Per the germline V gene, CDR1 is SGHTA and CDR2 is FQGTGA. Trimming cost V 2 bases and J 2 bases; bases outside gene matches: 7. CDR3 size: 16 residues. The CDR3 DNA reads as TGTGCCAGCAGCTTAGGGCCAGCGGGAATCACAGATACGCAGTATTTT. It translates to CASSLGPAGITDTQYF. The full variable domain, rest sourced from reference TRBV7-3 and TRBJ2-3, is GAGVSQTPSNKVTEKGKYVELRCDPISGHTALYWYRQSLGQGPEFLIYFQGTGAADDSGLPNDRFFAVRPEGSVSTLKIQRTERGDSAVYLCASSLGPAGITDTQYFGPGTRLTVL.